This TCR beta chain was sequenced in a study of shared clonotypes between healthy human individuals. Findings and caveats of the study: Naive subsets, compared against memory subsets, generally had larger estimated richness values.

There are 17 residues in the CDR3. Germline V gene sequence: CDR1 SQVTM, CDR2 ANQGSEA. V lost 0 bases to trimming and J lost 4 bases; unmatched junction nucleotides: 9. As regards this clone: No antigen is known for it.

Naive CD8 cells comprised CD45RO-negative, CCR7-positively selected cells, excluding terminally differentiated effector memory CD45RA+ cells. TCRdb keeps only in-frame clones here, not all; method: immunoSEQ multiplex PCR. The data contain about 700,000 clones, under 95% of them singletons. The chain has TRBV29-1 and TRBJ2-7, with 13 bases fitting TRBD2. Specimen: naive CD8+ T cells sorted from blood. This TCR was recovered from a man under 40 in good health. CDR3 in DNA: TGCAGCGTTGAAGAGGTACTAGCGGGAGGGTCCCGGTACGAGCAGTACTTC. It translates to CSVEEVLAGGSRYEQYF.